The 20 T cell receptor beta chains listed next were all sequenced from one sample in a study of T cell repertoires in cytomegalovirus infection. These TCRs are of unknown antigen specificity. One entry per CDR3 protein results from TCRdb running MiXCR on the reads. Of approximately 470,000 distinct CDR3 sequences listed, under 45% are singletons. The sample consisted of cultured PBMCs, taken from culture after CMV antigen stimulation. The receptors here all came from a human donor in good health (CMV status not recorded). Some clones in this sample may be carry-over from other donors' samples.

The chain links TRBV2 to TRBJ2-1, with TRBD1 identical over 7 bases. Germline CDR1 and CDR2: SNHLY and FYNNEI. V lost 8 bases, J lost 5 bases, and 9 bases stayed unmatched. The CDR3 covers 14 residues. The CDR3 region is CASRGGWLNNEQFF. Here the CDR3 DNA reads TGTGCCAGCCGAGGGGGCTGGCTAAACAATGAGCAGTTCTTC.

The gene calls are TRBV20-1 and TRBJ2-1; TRBD2 agrees at 8 bases. V shed 2 bases, J shed 7 bases, and the junction held 4 bases outside the gene matches. The CDR3 is 13 residues long. CDR1 and CDR2 from the germline V gene are DFQATT and SNEGSKA (reference sequence). As DNA, the CDR3 is TGCAGTGCTAGACGCGGGGGGTCGAATGAGCAGTTCTTC. Translated: CSARRGGSNEQFF.

The genes are TRBV7-7 and TRBJ2-7; 9 nucleotides match TRBD2. Germline V lookup: CDR1 SSHAT, CDR2 FNYEAQ (reference sequence). V lost 6 bases to trimming and J lost 6 bases; unmatched junction nucleotides: 12. The CDR3 runs to 15 residues. CDR3 region: CASSYPAGGPLEQYF. The CDR3 DNA sequence: TGTGCCAGCAGTTACCCCGCGGGAGGGCCTCTCGAGCAGTACTTC.

This clonotype was seen a few times. The chain employs TRBV7-2 and TRBJ2-7; 8 nucleotides line up with TRBD1. The length of the CDR3 is 15 residues. V lost 1 base, J lost 6 bases, and 8 bases stayed unmatched. Germline values: CDR1 SGHTA, CDR2 FQGNSA. The CDR3 nucleotides are TGTGCCAGCAGCTTAGTGGGACAGGTTCTTGGCGAGCAGTACTTC. Protein sequence: CASSLVGQVLGEQYF. Variable domain in full (rest from reference TRBV7-2 and TRBJ2-7): GAGVSQSPSNKVTEKGKDVELRCDPISGHTALYWYRQSLGQGLEFLIYFQGNSAPDKSGLPSDRFSAERTGGSVSTLTIQRTQQEDSAVYLCASSLVGQVLGEQYFGPGTRLTVT.

This clonotype was counted once. The genes are TRBV2 and TRBJ1-6; D gene unclear. Germline loops: CDR1 SNHLY, CDR2 FYNNEI. This CDR3 comprises 14 residues. V was cut by 8 bases and J by 4 bases, with 12 bases left in between. The CDR3 here is CASQEALYNSPLHF. The DNA of the CDR3 is TGTGCCAGCCAAGAGGCCCTTTATAATTCACCCCTCCACTTT.

The chain recombines TRBV10-3 with TRBJ1-5, with 9 positions matching TRBD1. This CDR3 has 14 residues. The V gene's germline CDR1 is ENHRY and CDR2 SYGVKD. V lost 10 bases and J lost 0; bases outside the gene matches: 4. The CDR3 coding sequence is TGTGCCACGACAGGGGGGGATAGCAATCAGCCCCAGCATTTT. Its protein product is CATTGGDSNQPQHF.

The sample holds a few counts of this clonotype. This sequence joins TRBV5-1 and TRBJ2-5; D perhaps matches TRBD1 (6 bases). CDR1 SGHRS and CDR2 YFSETQ come from the germline V gene. This CDR3 has 15 residues. Trimming took 1 base from V and 2 from J, leaving 12 bases between them. The CDR3 sequence is CASSLSGQPQETQYF. The CDR3 DNA is TGCGCCAGCAGCTTGTCTGGACAGCCGCAAGAGACCCAGTACTTC. The full variable domain, rest sourced from reference TRBV5-1 and TRBJ2-5, is KAGVTQTPRYLIKTRGQQVTLSCSPISGHRSVSWYQQTPGQGLQFLFEYFSETQRNKGNFPGRFSGRQFSNSRSEMNVSTLELGDSALYLCASSLSGQPQETQYFGPGTRLLVL.

The V call is TRBV6-1, the J call TRBJ2-5; D not resolved. CDR1 and CDR2 (germline): MNHNS, SASEGT. V was trimmed by 6 bases and J by 5 bases, leaving 10 bases between them. This CDR3 region has 12 residues. CDR3 residues: CASRAIGETQYF. CDR3 DNA: TGTGCCAGCAGGGCAATTGGGGAGACCCAGTACTTC.

There are many counts of this clonotype. The chain employs TRBV7-2 and TRBJ2-7, with 15 bases identical to TRBD2. CDR1 SGHTA and CDR2 FQGNSA come from the germline V gene. V trimming: 5 bases; J trimming: 6 bases; junction bases outside the gene matches: 17. This CDR3 is built from 19 residues. The CDR3 here is CASSDTSGTSGRYAPEQYF. In DNA, the CDR3 is TGTGCCAGCAGCGACACTTCCGGGACTAGCGGGAGGTATGCCCCCGAGCAGTACTTC. The entire variable domain, with the rest obtained from reference TRBV7-2 and TRBJ2-7, is as follows: GAGVSQSPSNKVTEKGKDVELRCDPISGHTALYWYRQSLGQGLEFLIYFQGNSAPDKSGLPSDRFSAERTGGSVSTLTIQRTQQEDSAVYLCASSDTSGTSGRYAPEQYFGPGTRLTVT.

This sequence joins TRBV6-1 and TRBJ1-4; D is perhaps TRBD1 (6 bases). The CDR3 totals 16 residues. Trimming took 6 bases from V and 2 from J, leaving 16 bases between them. Germline CDR1 reads MNHNS; CDR2 reads SASEGT. The CDR3 loop is CASRNGGLRTNEKLFF. The CDR3 coding sequence is TGTGCCAGCAGGAATGGGGGCCTCCGCACTAATGAAAAACTGTTTTTT.

The chain joins TRBV7-2 to TRBJ2-6; D uncertain. Trimming shortened V by 5 bases and J by 2 bases, and 13 bases separated the two germline ends. Germline values: CDR1 SGHTA, CDR2 FQGNSA. The CDR3 runs 16 residues. This CDR3 is CASSLTVPAGANVLTF. The CDR3 bases are TGTGCCAGCAGCCTTACAGTTCCAGCTGGGGCCAACGTCCTGACTTTC.

This clonotype occurred a few times. This sequence joins TRBV7-7 and TRBJ2-5; tentatively, D is TRBD2 (6 bases). CDR1 is SSHAT and CDR2 is FNYEAQ in the germline V gene (reference sequence). Trimming pared 5 bases from V and 2 bases from J, leaving 15 bases between. This CDR3 is built from 15 residues. For the CDR3, the DNA is TGTGCCAGCAGCCGGACGACTAGGGAACAAGAGACCCAGTACTTC. As protein: CASSRTTREQETQYF.

In this sample, this clonotype turned up once. This chain uses TRBV11-2 with TRBJ2-7; D possibly corresponds to TRBD2 (6 bases). V dropped 5 bases and J dropped 0 bases, with 17 bases sitting between them. CDR1 is SGHAT, CDR2 FQNNGV, per germline. This CDR3 contains 16 residues. This CDR3 is CASSPRGAGSSYEQYF. CDR3 DNA: TGTGCCAGCAGCCCCCGCGGGGCAGGGAGCTCCTACGAGCAGTACTTC. The full variable domain, in which reference TRBV11-2 and TRBJ2-7 provide the parts outside the CDR3, is EAGVAQSPRYKIIEKRQSVAFWCNPISGHATLYWYQQILGQGPKLLIQFQNNGVVDDSQLPKDRFSAERLKGVDSTLKIQPAKLEDSAVYLCASSPRGAGSSYEQYFGPGTRLTVT.

This clonotype has a handful of counts. This sequence joins TRBV19 and TRBJ2-5; D gene uncertain. V lost 2 bases and J 3 bases, leaving 7 bases between the germline ends. The CDR3 is 13 amino acids. Germline V gives CDR1 LNHDA, CDR2 SQIVND (reference sequence). CDR3 in DNA: TGTGCCAGTAGTATACGTGGAGAAGAGACCCAGTACTTC. Translation: CASSIRGEETQYF.

This clonotype was seen more than once but under ten times. The rearrangement uses TRBV7-2 and TRBJ2-1; the match to TRBD2 covers 12 bases. This CDR3 has 15 residues. Germline V lookup: CDR1 SGHTA, CDR2 FQGNSA. The V gene end was trimmed by 1 base and the J gene end by 9 bases; junction bases not matched to a gene: 4. The CDR3 protein is CASSLGLAGAGEQFF. CDR3 coding DNA: TGTGCCAGCAGCTTAGGACTAGCGGGAGCCGGTGAGCAGTTCTTC.

This clonotype has a handful of counts. The rearrangement joins TRBV11-2 to TRBJ2-7; D possibly matches TRBD1 or TRBD2 (5 bases each). Trimming shortened V by 4 bases and J by 4 bases, and 14 bases separated the two germline ends. The germline V gene encodes CDR1 SGHAT and CDR2 FQNNGV. The CDR3 covers 14 residues. The CDR3 DNA sequence: TGTGCCAGCAGCTCACGGGGACCCCAGTACGAGCAGTACTTC. Its protein product is CASSSRGPQYEQYF.

A few counts support this clonotype. The chain combines TRBV11-2 with TRBJ1-3; D ambiguous. The germline V and J ends were trimmed by 5 bases and 0 bases, with 11 bases remaining between them. CDR1 is SGHAT and CDR2 is FQNNGV in the germline V gene. The CDR3 runs 15 residues. CDR3 sequence reads: CASSGGPSSGNTIYF. The CDR3 nucleotides read TGTGCCAGCAGCGGCGGACCCAGCTCTGGAAACACCATATATTTT.

This chain uses TRBV6-2 or TRBV6-3 with TRBJ2-3; 11 bases align to TRBD2. This CDR3 spans 14 amino acids. Per germline, CDR1 MNHEY and CDR2 SVGEGT. V dropped 6 bases and J dropped 4; count of bases not matched to a gene: 3. The CDR3: CASSQLAGADTQYF. The CDR3 coding sequence is TGTGCCAGCAGCCAACTAGCGGGAGCAGATACGCAGTATTTT.

The V and J genes are TRBV20-1 and TRBJ2-3; tentatively, D is TRBD2 (6 bases). V was cut by 5 bases and J by 0 bases, with 12 bases left in between. This CDR3 contains 14 residues. Germline CDR1 is DFQATT and CDR2 is SNEGSKA (reference sequence). The CDR3 region has the DNA TGCAGTGCTCAGCGGGTTACGAGCACAGATACGCAGTATTTT. Its protein is CSAQRVTSTDTQYF.

V and J are TRBV28 and TRBJ2-5; TRBD2 matches 14 bases. Germline V gene sequence: CDR1 MDHEN, CDR2 SYDVKM. The CDR3 runs to 15 residues. J was trimmed by 5 bases and V by 5 bases; bases with no gene match: 4. The DNA of the CDR3 is TGTGCCAGCAGTGCAAGACTAGCGGGAGGGGAGACCCAGTACTTC. This sequence encodes CASSARLAGGETQYF.